This TCR beta chain was captured in a study of T-cell reconstitution after alpha-beta-depleted transplantation in children. Findings and caveats of the study: Once a year had passed after transplant, T-cell counts and diversity came mostly from newly produced T cells. Day-60 TCRbeta diversity that was high in some patients was derived from surviving recipient T cells and thymic progenitors.

The V gene's germline CDR1 is SGHAT and CDR2 FQNNGV. CDR3 length: 15 amino acids. The V and J ends lost 0 bases and 1 base respectively, with 10 bases between them. Unique molecular identifiers were used in preparing the TCRbeta library. TCRdb called the PCR reads again in MiXCR, with one record for every CDR3 protein. This table holds hundreds of thousands of distinct CDR3 sequences, approximately 12% found once. Turning to this clonotype: Its target is unknown.

V usage is TRBV11-2 and J usage is TRBJ2-7; tentative D call: TRBD2 (6 bases). The receptor's source is a male patient aged 10 to 17 who had a stem cell transplant for acute myeloid leukemia, so the T cells may come from the graft donor. The material sequenced was PBMCs, mostly from graft donor cells, taken 360 days after TCRalphabeta/CD19-depleted stem cell transplant. The CDR3 coding sequence is TGTGCCAGCAGCTTAGACGGGAGTGCATCCTACGAGCAGTACTTC. It translates to CASSLDGSASYEQYF.